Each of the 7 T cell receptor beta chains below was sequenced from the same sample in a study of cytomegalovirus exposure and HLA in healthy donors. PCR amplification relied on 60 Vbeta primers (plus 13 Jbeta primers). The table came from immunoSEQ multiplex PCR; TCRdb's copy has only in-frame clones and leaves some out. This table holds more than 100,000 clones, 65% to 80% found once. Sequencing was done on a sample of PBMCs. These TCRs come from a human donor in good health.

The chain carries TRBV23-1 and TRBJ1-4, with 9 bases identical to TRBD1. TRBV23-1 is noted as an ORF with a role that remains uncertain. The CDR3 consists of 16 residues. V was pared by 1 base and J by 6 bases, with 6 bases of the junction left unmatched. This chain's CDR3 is CASSQLPGQGDEKLFF. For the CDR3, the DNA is TGCGCCAGCAGTCAATTGCCGGGACAGGGAGATGAAAAACTGTTTTTT.

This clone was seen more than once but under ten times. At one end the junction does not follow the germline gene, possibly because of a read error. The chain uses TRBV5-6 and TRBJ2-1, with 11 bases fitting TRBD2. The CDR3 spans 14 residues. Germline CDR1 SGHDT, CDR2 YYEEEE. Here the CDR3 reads CASSFMAVAGGPLF. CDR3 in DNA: TGTGCCAGCAGCTTCATGGCCGTAGCGGGAGGGCCTCTCTTC.

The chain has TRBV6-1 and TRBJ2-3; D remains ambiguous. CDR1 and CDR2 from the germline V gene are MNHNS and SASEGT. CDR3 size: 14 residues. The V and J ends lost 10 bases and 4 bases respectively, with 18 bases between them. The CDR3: CATRDTFAADTQYF. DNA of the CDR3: TGTGCCACCCGTGACACGTTTGCGGCAGATACGCAGTATTTT.

The CDR3 coding sequence is TGTGCCAGCAGCGTAGTAGGGGGAGGGGACACCGGGGAGCTGTTTTTT. This encodes CASSVVGGGDTGELFF. V gene TRBV9 combines with J gene TRBJ2-2, with D perhaps TRBD2 (7 bases). V was trimmed by 0 bases and J by 3 bases, leaving 12 bases between them. Germline values: CDR1 SGDLS, CDR2 YYNGEE. The CDR3 runs to 16 residues. Looking up the rest from reference TRBV9 and TRBJ2-2 gives the full variable domain: DSGVTQTPKHLITATGQRVTLRCSPRSGDLSVYWYQQSLDQGLQFLIQYYNGEERAKGNILERFSAQQFPDLHSELNLSSLELGDSALYFCASSVVGGGDTGELFFGEGSRLTVL.

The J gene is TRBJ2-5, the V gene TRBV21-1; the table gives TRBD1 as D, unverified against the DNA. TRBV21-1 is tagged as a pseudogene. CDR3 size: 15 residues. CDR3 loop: CAPWGRQGWQETQYF. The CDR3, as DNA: TGTGCCCCGTGGGGTCGACAGGGGTGGCAAGAGACCCAGTACTTC.

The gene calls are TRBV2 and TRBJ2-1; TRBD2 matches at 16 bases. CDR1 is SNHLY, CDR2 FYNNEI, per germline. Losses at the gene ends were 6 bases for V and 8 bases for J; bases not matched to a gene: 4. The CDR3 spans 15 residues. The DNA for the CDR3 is TGTGCCAGCAGAGCGGGACTAGCGGGAGGGGATGAGCAGTTCTTC. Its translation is CASRAGLAGGDEQFF.

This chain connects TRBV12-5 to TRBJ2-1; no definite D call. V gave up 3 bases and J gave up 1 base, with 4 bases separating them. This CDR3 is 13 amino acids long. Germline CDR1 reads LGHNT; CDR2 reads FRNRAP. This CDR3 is CASGFLSYNEQFF. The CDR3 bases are TGTGCTAGTGGTTTTCTATCCTACAATGAGCAGTTCTTC.